This T cell receptor (beta chain) was identified in a study of T cell responses to AZD1222 COVID-19 vaccine. Study-wide points: Sampling that yielded the repertoires occurred only after the peak T cell response. At study baseline, merely six AZD1222 recipients were seropositive.

On this clone itself: Antigen: not known.

This CDR3 has 13 amino acids. Trimming cost V 4 bases and J 2 bases, with 6 bases left between them. CDR1 is KGHSH and CDR2 is LQKENI in the germline V gene. Doses given second, at about 4 or about 12 weeks, were pooled. Repertoires were generated with immunoSEQ multiplex PCR, while TCRdb's copy carries only in-frame clones and drops some. This table has 150,000 to 200,000 clones, more than 85% appearing once. This clonotype originated in an adult who received the AZD1222 COVID-19 vaccine. The starting material was peripheral blood, obtained 28 days after the second AZD1222 dose. The V gene is TRBV18, the J gene TRBJ1-5, with D perhaps TRBD1 (6 bases). The DNA for the CDR3 is TGTGCCAGCTCACAGGGGGGCAATCAGCCCCAGCATTTT. Residues: CASSQGGNQPQHF.